This T cell receptor beta chain stems from a study of blood T cell repertoires in COVID-19. This CDR3 comprises 15 residues. Trimming removed 7 bases from V and 6 bases from J; junction bases left unmatched: 9. The germline V gene encodes CDR1 LNHDA and CDR2 SQIVND (reference sequence). Sequencing used immunoSEQ multiplex PCR; TCRdb keeps in-frame clones, though not all of them. The profile covers around 75,000 clones, with roughly four fifths appearing a single time and about 14% taken by the ten largest. This sequence was found in a man between 50 and 59 years old with COVID-19, enrolled during active disease. What was sequenced was peripheral blood. V and J are TRBV19 and TRBJ1-5; 10 bases are a match to TRBD1. The CDR3 here is CASNPTGGAGQPQHF. Here the CDR3 DNA reads TGTGCCAGTAATCCGACAGGGGGCGCGGGTCAGCCCCAGCATTTT.